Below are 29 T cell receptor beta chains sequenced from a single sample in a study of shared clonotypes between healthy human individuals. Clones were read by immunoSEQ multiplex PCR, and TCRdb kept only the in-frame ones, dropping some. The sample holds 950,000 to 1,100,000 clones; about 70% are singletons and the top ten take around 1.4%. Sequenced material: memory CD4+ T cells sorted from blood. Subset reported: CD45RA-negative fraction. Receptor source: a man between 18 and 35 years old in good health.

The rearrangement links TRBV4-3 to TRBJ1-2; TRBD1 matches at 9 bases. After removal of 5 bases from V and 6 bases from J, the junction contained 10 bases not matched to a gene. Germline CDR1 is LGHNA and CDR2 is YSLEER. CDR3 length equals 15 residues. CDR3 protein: CASSDRDREFHGYTF. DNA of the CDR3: TGCGCCAGCAGCGACCGGGACAGGGAGTTTCATGGCTACACCTTC.

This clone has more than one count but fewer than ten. CDR3 region: CASKIDRDYGYTF. In nucleotides, the CDR3 is TGTGCCAGCAAAATCGACAGGGACTATGGCTACACCTTC. The gene calls are TRBV27 and TRBJ1-2; 7 bases align to TRBD1. Germline CDR1 and CDR2: MNHEY and SMNVEV (reference sequence). With V trimmed by 7 bases and J by 3 bases, 5 bases remained unmatched. The CDR3 extends over 13 amino acids.

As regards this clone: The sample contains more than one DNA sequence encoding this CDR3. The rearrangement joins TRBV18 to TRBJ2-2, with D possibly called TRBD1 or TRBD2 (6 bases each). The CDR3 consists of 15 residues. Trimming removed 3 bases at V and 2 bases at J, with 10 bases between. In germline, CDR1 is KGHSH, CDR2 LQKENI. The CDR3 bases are TGTGCCAGCTCACCGGTCGGGGGCAACACCGGGGAGCTGTTTTTT. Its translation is CASSPVGGNTGELFF.

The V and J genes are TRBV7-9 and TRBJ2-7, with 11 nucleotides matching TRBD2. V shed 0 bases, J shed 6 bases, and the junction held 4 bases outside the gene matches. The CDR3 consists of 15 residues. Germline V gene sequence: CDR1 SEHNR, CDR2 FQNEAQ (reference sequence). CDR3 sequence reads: CASSLANSGRAEQYF. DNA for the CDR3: TGTGCCAGCAGCTTAGCGAATAGCGGGAGGGCCGAGCAGTACTTC.

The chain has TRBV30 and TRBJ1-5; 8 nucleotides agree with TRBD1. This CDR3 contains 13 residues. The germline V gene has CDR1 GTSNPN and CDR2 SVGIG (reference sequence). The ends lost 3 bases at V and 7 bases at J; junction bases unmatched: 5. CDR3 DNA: TGTGCCTGGAGCGCGGACAGGGTACAGCCCCAGCATTTT. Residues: CAWSADRVQPQHF.

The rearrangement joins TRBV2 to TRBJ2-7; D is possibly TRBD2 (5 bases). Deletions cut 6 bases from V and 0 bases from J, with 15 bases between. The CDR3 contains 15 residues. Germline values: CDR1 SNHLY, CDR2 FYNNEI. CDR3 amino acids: CASRSAVTSSYEQYF. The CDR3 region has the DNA TGTGCCAGCAGGTCAGCGGTCACGAGCTCCTACGAGCAGTACTTC.

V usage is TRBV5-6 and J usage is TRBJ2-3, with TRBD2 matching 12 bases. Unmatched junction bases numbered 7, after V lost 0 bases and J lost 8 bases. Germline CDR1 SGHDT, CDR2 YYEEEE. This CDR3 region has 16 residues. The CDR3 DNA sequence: TGTGCCAGCAGCTTGGGGCTAGCGGGGGGGCACGGTACGCAGTATTTT. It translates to CASSLGLAGGHGTQYF.

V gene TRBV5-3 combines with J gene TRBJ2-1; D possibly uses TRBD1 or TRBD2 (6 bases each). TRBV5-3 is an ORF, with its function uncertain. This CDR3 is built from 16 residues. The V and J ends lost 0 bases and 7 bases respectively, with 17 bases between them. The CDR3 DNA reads TGTGCCAGAAGCTTGGACGGGGCAGGGGAGGCGAATGAGCAGTTCTTC. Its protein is CARSLDGAGEANEQFF.

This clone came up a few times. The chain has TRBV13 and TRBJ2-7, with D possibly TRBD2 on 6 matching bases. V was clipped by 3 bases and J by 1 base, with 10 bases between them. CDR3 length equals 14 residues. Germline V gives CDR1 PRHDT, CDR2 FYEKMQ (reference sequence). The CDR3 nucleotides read TGTGCCAGCAGCTTTGGGACTCAGTCCTACGAGCAGTACTTC. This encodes CASSFGTQSYEQYF.

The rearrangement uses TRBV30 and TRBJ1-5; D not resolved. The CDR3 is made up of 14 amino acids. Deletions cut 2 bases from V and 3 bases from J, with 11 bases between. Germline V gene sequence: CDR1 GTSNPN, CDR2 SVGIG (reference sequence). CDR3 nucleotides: TGTGCCTGGAGTATGGTCGGGAACAATCAGCCCCAGCATTTT. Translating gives CAWSMVGNNQPQHF.

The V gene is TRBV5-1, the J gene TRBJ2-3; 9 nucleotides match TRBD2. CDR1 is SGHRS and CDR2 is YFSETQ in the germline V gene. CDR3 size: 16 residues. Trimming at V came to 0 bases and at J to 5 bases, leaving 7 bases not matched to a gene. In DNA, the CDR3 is TGCGCCAGCAGCTTGGCATTAGCGGGAGTTCAAGATACGCAGTATTTT. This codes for CASSLALAGVQDTQYF.

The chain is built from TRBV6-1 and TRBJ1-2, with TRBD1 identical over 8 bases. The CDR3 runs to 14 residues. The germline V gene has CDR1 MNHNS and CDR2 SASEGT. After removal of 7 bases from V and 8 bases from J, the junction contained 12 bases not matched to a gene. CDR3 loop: CASKRTGMGGGYTF. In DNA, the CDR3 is TGTGCCAGCAAAAGGACAGGGATGGGGGGAGGCTACACCTTC.

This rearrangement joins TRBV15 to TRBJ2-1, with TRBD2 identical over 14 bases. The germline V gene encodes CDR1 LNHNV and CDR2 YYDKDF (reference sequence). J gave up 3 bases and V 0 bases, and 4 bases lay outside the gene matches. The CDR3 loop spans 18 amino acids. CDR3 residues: CATSRDGLAGGIYNEQFF. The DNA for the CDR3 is TGTGCCACCAGCAGAGATGGACTAGCGGGAGGTATCTACAATGAGCAGTTCTTC.

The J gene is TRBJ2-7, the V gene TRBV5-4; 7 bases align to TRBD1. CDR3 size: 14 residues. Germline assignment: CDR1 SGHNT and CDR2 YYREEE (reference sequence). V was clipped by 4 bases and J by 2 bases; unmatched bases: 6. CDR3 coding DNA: TGTGCCAGCAGCCCCCGGGACAGCACCTACGAGCAGTACTTC. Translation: CASSPRDSTYEQYF. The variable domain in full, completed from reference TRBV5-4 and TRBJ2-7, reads ETGVTQSPTHLIKTRGQQVTLRCSSQSGHNTVSWYQQALGQGPQFIFQYYREEENGRGNFPPRFSGLQFPNYSSELNVNALELDDSALYLCASSPRDSTYEQYFGPGTRLTVT.

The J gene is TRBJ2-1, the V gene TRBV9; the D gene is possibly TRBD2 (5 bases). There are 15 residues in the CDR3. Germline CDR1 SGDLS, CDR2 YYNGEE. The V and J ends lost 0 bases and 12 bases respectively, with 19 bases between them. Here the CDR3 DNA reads TGTGCCAGCAGCGTAGGAGACTACTCCAAGATGTGGCAGTTCTTC. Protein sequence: CASSVGDYSKMWQFF.

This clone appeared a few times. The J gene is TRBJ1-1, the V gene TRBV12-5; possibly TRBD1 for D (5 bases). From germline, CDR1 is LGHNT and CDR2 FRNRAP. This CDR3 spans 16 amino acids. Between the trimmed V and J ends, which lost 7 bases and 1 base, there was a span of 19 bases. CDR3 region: CASVHWGGNQNTEAFF. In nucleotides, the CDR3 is TGTGCTAGTGTTCACTGGGGGGGGAATCAGAACACTGAAGCTTTCTTT.

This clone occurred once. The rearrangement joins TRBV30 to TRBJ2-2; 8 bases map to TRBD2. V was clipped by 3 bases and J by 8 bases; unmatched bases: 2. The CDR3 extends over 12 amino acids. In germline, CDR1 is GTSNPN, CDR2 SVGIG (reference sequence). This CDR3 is CAWRPGGGELFF. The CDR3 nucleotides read TGTGCCTGGAGACCGGGAGGGGGGGAGCTGTTTTTT.

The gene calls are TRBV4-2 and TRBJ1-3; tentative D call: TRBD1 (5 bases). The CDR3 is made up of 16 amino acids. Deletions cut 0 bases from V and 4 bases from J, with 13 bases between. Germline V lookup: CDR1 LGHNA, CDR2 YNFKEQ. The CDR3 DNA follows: TGTGCCAGCAGCCAAGAGGGATCGAGGGGAGGAAACACCATATATTTT. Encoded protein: CASSQEGSRGGNTIYF.

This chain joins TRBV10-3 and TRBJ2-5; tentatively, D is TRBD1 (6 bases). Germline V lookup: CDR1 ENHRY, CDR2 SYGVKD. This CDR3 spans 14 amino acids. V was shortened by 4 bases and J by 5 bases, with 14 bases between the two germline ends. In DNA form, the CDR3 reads TGTGCCATCAGTGGTCTGGGGGCTGGCGAGACCCAGTACTTC. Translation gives CAISGLGAGETQYF.

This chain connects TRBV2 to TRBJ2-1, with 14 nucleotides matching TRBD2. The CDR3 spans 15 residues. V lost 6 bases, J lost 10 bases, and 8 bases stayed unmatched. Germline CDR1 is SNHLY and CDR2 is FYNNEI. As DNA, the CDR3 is TGTGCCAGCAGACGACTAGCGGGAGGGGCTGGGGAGCAGTTCTTC. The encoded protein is CASRRLAGGAGEQFF.

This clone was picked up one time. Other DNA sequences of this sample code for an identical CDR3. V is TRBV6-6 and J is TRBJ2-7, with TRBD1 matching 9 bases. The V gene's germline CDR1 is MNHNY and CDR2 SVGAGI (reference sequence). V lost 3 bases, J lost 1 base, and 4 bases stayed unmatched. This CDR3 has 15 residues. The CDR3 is CASSYSGTGSYEQYF. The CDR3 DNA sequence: TGTGCCAGCAGTTATTCCGGGACAGGGTCCTACGAGCAGTACTTC.

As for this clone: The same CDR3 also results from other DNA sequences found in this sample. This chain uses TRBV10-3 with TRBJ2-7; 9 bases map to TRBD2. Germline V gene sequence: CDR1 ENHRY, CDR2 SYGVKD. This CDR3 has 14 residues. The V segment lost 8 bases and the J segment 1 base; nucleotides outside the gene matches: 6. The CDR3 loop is CAIRAGGLSYEQYF. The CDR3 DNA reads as TGTGCCATCCGAGCGGGGGGCCTGTCCTACGAGCAGTACTTC.

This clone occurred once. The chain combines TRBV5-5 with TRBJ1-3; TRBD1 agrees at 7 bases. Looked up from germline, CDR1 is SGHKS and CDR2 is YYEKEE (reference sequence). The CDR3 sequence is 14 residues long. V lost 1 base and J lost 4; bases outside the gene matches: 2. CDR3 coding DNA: TGTGCCAGCAGCTTGACAGGGGCCGGAAACACCATATATTTT. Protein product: CASSLTGAGNTIYF.

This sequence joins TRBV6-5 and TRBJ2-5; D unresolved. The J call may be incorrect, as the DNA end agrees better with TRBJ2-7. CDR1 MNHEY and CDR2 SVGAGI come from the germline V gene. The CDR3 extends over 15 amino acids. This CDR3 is CASSPNRLTDYEQYF. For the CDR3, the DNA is TGTGCCAGCAGCCCCAACCGACTTACGGACTACGAGCAGTACTTC.

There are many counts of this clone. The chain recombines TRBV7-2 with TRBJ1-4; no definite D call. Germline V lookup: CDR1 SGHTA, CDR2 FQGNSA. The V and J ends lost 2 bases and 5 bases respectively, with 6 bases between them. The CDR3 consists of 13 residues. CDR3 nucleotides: TGTGCCAGCAGCTTATCCGGGAATGAAAAACTGTTTTTT. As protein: CASSLSGNEKLFF.

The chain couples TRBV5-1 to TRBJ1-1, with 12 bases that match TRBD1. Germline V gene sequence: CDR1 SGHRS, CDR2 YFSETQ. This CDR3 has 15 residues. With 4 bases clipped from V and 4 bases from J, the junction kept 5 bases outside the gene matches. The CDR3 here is CASSGDRGRATEAFF. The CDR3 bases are TGCGCCAGCAGCGGGGACAGGGGGCGCGCCACTGAAGCTTTCTTT.

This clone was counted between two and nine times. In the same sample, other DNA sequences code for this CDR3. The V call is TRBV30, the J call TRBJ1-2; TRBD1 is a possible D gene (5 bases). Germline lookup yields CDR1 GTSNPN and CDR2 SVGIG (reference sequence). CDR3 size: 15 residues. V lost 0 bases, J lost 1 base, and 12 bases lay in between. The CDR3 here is CAWSVGGAGNYGYTF. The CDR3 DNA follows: TGTGCCTGGAGTGTCGGCGGGGCTGGTAACTATGGCTACACCTTC.

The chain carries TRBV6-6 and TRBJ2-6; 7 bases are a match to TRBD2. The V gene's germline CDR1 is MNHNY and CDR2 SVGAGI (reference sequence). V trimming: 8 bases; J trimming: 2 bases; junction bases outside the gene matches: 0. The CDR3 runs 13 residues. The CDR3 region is CASGGAGANVLTF. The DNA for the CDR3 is TGTGCCAGCGGGGGGGCTGGGGCCAACGTCCTGACTTTC.

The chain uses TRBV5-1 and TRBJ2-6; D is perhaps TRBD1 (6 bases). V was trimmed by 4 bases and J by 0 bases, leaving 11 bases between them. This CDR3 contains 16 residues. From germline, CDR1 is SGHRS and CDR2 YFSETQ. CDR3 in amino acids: CASSVGQSSGANVLTF. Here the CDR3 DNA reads TGCGCCAGCAGCGTCGGACAGTCCTCTGGGGCCAACGTCCTGACTTTC.